This is a list of T cell receptor beta chains from one sample in a study of T cell responses to AZD1222 COVID-19 vaccine. The method was immunoSEQ multiplex PCR; TCRdb's version includes in-frame clones alone and lacks a portion of them. The sample includes fewer than 200,000 clones, 80% to 95% of them seen just once. Material: peripheral blood, obtained on day 0 of AZD1222 vaccination. These receptors originate from an adult in good health. Each CDR3 is given with its conserved first and last residue.

>TRBV6-2/TRBV6-3
CASSLGATMNTEAFF
>TRBV5-4
CAAASYNEQFF
>TRBV15
CATSDSITNEKLFF
>TRBV5-7
CASSGWDTRITEAFF
>TRBV27
CASSFGPGGNQPQHF
>TRBV30
CAWSVQGVRNQPQHF
>TRBV19
CASSLRQGTGGSQPQHF
>TRBV7-2
CASSPMGRGNTEAFF
>TRBV19
CASSESRDRLLYF
>TRBV9
CASTLPGSFGYTF
>TRBV4-2
CASSQDGDRVSEKLFF
>TRBV4-1
CASSHNRGPHQPQHF
>TRBV30
CAQGPGVSPIEKLFF
>TRBV9
CASSLRLAGDYNEQFF
>TRBV5-5
CASSLGTGWTEAFF
>TRBV12-5
CASGPRRAGNTGELFF
>TRBV7-3
CASSVVEGSEQFF
>TRBV7-9
CATKLARGPYTGELFF
>TRBV28
CASSTHPGQGARGYTF
>TRBV11-2
CASSFSQAIYGYTF
>TRBV4-3
CASSQDSDDEQFF
>TRBV7-2
CASSFPGGPGDEQFF
>TRBV3-1/TRBV3-2
CASSQVHEQFF
>TRBV5-1
CASSSGSGPDTQYF
>TRBV7-9
CASSPTTGTGNEKLFF
>TRBV6-2/TRBV6-3
CASSRTFLETQYF
>TRBV7-2
CASSLEGRGVYNSPLHF
>TRBV6-1
CASSAQGPTSFGNQPQHF
>TRBV6-2/TRBV6-3
CASSYSPGGRYTGELFF
>TRBV18
CASSPTSYGYTF
>TRBV9
CASSTTTGNYGYTF
>TRBV28
CASSSAGLGGTGELFF
>TRBV9
CASSGRTGGDSNEKLFF
>TRBV27
CASSLGGRGTEAFF
>TRBV10-1
CASSVGQRVSEAFF
>TRBV2
CASTLRTGRSNQPQHF
>TRBV6-6
CASSYSPGQPQETQYF
>TRBV19
CASSPGWAEAFF
>TRBV5-1
CASSPGYREAYGYTF
>TRBV5-4
CASSPGREGGSEAFF
>TRBV19
CASSRDREGGYTF
>TRBV18
CASSPSLASDGYTF
>TRBV4-2
CASSQNSIVKNTEAFF
>TRBV6-5
CASSYSLAGAGELFF
>TRBV12-3/TRBV12-4
CASSTGYRNTIYF
>TRBV5-4
CASSVQGGYGYTF